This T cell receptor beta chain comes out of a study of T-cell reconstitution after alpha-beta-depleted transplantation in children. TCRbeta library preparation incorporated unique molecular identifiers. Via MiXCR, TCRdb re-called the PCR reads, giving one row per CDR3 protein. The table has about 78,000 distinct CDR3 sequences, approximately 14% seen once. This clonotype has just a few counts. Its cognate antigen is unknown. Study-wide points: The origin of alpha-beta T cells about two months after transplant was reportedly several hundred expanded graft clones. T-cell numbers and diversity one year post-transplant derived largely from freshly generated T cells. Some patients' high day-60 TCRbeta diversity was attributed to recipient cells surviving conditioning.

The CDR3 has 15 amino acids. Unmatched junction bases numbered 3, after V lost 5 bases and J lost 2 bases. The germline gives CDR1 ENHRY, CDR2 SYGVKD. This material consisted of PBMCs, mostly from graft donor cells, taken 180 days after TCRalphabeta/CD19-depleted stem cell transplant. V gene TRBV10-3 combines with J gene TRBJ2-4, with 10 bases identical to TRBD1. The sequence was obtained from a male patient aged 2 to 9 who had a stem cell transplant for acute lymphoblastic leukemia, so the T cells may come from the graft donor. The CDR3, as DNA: TGTGCCATCAGTTCGACAGGGGGCTCCAAAAACATTCAGTACTTC. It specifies CAISSTGGSKNIQYF.